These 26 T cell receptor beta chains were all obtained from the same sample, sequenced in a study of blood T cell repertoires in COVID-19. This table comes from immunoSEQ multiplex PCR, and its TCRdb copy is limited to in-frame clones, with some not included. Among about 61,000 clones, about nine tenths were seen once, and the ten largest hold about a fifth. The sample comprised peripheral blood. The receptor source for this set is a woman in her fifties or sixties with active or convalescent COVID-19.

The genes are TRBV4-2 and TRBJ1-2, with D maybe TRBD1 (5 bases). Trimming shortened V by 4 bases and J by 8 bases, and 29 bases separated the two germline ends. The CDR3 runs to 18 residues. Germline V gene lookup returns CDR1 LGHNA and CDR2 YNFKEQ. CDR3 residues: CASSPHVTPGSSYLGYTF. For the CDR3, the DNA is TGTGCCAGCAGCCCCCATGTAACGCCAGGGTCATCCTATTTGGGCTACACCTTC.

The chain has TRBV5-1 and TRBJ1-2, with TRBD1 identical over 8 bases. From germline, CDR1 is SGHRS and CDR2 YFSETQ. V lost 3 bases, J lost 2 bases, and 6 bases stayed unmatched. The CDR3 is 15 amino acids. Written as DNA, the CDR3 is TGCGCCAGCAGCTCTACAGGGGGTATCAACTATGGCTACACCTTC. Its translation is CASSSTGGINYGYTF.

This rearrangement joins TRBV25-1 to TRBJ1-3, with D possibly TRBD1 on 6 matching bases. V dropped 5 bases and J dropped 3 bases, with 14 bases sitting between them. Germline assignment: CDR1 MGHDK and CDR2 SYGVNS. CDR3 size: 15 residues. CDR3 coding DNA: TGTGCCAGCAGTCGGGGGGGCGCGGGTGGAAACACCATATATTTT. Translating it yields CASSRGGAGGNTIYF.

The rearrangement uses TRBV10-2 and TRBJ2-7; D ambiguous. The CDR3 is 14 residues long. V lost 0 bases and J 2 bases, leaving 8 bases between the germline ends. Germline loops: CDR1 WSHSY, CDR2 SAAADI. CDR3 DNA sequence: TGCGCCAGCAGTGAGTCGGCTGGTGCCTACGAGCAGTACTTC. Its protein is CASSESAGAYEQYF.

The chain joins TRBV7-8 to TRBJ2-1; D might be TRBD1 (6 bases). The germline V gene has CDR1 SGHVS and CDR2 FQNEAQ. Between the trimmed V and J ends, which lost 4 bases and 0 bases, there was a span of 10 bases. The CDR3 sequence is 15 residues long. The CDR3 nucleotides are TGTGCCAGCAGCTCGGACAGATACTCCTACAATGAGCAGTTCTTC. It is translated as CASSSDRYSYNEQFF.

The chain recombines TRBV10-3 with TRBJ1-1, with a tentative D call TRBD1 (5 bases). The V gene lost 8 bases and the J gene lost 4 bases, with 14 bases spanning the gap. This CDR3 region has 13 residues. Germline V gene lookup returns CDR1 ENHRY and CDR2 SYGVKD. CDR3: CAIAPPGGTEAFF. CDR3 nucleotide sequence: TGTGCCATCGCACCCCCGGGGGGCACTGAAGCTTTCTTT.

The CDR3 nucleotides are TGTGCCAGCAGTTCCGCCGGGACTGATAACACCGGGGAGCTGTTTTTT. This codes for CASSSAGTDNTGELFF. The rearrangement joins TRBV28 to TRBJ2-2, with D perhaps matching TRBD2 (6 bases). This CDR3 has 16 amino acids. From germline, CDR1 is MDHEN and CDR2 SYDVKM. V lost 4 bases and J lost 2, with 14 bases in between.

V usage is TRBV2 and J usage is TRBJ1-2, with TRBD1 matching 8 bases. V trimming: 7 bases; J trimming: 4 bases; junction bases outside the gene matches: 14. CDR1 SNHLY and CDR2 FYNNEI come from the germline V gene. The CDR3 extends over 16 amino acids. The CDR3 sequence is CASTVGGQGMAYGYTF. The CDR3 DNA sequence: TGTGCCAGCACCGTGGGAGGACAGGGTATGGCCTATGGCTACACCTTC.

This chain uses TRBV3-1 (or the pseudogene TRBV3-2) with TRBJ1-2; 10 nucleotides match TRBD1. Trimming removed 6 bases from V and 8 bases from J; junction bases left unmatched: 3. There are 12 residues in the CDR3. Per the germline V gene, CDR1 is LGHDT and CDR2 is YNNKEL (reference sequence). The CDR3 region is CASRGTGVGYTF. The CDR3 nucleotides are TGTGCCAGCAGGGGGACAGGGGTCGGCTACACCTTC.

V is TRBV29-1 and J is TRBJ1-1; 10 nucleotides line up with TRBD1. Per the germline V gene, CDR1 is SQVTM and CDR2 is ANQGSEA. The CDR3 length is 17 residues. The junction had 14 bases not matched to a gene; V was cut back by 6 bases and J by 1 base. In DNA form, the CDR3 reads TGCAGCGTGATGACCCGGGACAGGGGTTCGGAGAACACTGAAGCTTTCTTT. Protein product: CSVMTRDRGSENTEAFF.

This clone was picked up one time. The CDR3 is CASRVSTAPSTDTQYF. The CDR3 DNA is TGTGCCAGCAGAGTTTCGACAGCCCCGAGCACAGATACGCAGTATTTT. V and J are TRBV2 and TRBJ2-3; D is possibly TRBD1 (5 bases). Trimming pared 6 bases from V and 0 bases from J, leaving 16 bases between. CDR3 length: 16 amino acids. Germline V gives CDR1 SNHLY, CDR2 FYNNEI.

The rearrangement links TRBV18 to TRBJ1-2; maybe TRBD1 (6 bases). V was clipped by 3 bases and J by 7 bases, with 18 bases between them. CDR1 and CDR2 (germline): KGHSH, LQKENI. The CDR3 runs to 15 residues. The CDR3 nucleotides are TGTGCCAGCTCACCCCCGGGACAAGACATAGGTGGCTACACCTTC. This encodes CASSPPGQDIGGYTF.

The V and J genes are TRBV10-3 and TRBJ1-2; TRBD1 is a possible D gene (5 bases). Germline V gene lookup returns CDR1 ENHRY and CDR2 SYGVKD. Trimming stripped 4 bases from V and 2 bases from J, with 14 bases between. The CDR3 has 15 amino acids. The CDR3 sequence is CAISGAGRANYGYTF. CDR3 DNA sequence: TGTGCCATCAGTGGGGCCGGCAGGGCCAACTATGGCTACACCTTC.

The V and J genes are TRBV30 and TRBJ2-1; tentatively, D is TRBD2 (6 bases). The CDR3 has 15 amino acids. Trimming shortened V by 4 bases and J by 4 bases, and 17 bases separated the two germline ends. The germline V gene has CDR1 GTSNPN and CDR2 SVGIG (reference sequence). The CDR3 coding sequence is TGTGCCTGGAAGCTAGCAGGGAGGAAATACAATGAGCAGTTCTTC. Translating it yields CAWKLAGRKYNEQFF.

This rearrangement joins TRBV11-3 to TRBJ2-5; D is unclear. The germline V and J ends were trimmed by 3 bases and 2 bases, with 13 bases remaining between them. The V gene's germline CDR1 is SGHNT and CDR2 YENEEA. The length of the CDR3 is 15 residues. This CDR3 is CASSFYQAEQETQYF. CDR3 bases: TGTGCCAGCAGCTTTTATCAGGCCGAGCAAGAGACCCAGTACTTC. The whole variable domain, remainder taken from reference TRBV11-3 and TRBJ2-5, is EAGVVQSPRYKIIEKKQPVAFWCNPISGHNTLYWYLQNLGQGPELLIRYENEEAVDDSQLPKDRFSAERLKGVDSTLKIQPAELGDSAVYLCASSFYQAEQETQYFGPGTRLLVL.

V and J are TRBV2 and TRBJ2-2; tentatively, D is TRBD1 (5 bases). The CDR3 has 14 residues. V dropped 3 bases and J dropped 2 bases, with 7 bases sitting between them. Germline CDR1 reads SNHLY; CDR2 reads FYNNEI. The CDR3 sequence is CASSDRGNTGELFF. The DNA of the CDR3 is TGTGCCAGCAGTGATAGGGGAAACACCGGGGAGCTGTTTTTT.

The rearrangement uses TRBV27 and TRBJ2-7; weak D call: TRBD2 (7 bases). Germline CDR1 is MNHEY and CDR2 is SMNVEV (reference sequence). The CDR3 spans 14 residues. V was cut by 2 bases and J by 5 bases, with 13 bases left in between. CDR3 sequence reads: CASSLGGAQNEQYF. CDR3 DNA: TGTGCCAGCAGTTTAGGGGGGGCTCAGAACGAGCAGTACTTC.

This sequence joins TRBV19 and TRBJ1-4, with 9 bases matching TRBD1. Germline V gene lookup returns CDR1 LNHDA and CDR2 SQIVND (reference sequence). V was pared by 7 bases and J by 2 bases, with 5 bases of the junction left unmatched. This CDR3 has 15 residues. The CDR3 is CASNGGQGTNEKLFF. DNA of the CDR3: TGTGCCAGTAATGGCGGACAGGGGACTAATGAAAAACTGTTTTTT.

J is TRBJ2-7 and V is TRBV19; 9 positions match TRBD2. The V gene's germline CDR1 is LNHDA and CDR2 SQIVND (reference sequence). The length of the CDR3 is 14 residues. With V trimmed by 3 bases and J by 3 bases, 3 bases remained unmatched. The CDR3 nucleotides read TGTGCCAGTAGTATGGGCGGGAGGGGCTACGAGCAGTACTTC. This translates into CASSMGGRGYEQYF.

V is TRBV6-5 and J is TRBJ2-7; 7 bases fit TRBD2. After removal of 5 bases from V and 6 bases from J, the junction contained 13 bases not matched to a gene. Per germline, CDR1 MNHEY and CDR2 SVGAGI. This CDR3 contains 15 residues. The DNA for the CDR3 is TGTGCCAGCAGTCCGCCGAGAGCGGGACTGTTCGAGCAGTACTTC. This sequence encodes CASSPPRAGLFEQYF.

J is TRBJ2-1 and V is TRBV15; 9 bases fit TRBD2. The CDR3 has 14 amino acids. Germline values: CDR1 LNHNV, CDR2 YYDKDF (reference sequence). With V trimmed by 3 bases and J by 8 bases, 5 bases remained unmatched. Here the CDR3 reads CATSSISGSDEQFF. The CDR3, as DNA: TGTGCCACCAGCAGTATTAGCGGGAGCGATGAGCAGTTCTTC.

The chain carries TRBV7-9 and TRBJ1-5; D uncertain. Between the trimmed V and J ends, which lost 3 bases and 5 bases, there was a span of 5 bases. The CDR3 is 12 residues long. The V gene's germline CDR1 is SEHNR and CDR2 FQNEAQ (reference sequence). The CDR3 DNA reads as TGTGCCAGCAGCTTTCGGGATCAGCCCCAGCATTTT. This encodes CASSFRDQPQHF.

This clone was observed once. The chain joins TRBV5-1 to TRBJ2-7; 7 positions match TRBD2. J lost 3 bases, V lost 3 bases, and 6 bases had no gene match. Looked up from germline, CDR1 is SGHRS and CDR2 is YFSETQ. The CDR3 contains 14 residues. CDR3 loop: CASSSDPGGYEQYF. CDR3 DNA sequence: TGCGCCAGCAGCTCAGACCCGGGGGGCTACGAGCAGTACTTC.

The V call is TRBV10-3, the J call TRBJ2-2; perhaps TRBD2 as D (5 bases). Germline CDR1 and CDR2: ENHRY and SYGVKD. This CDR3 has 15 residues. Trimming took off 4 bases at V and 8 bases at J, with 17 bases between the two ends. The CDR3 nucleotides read TGTGCCATCAGTGCCGGTGAGGGAGCGAGGGGGGAGCTGTTTTTT. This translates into CAISAGEGARGELFF.

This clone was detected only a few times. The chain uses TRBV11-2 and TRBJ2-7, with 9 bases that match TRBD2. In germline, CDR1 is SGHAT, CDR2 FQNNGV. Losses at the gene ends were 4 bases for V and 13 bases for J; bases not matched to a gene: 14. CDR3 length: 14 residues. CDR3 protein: CASSSDLLTSGDYF. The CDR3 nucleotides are TGTGCCAGCAGCTCCGACCTCTTGACTAGCGGAGATTACTTC.

CDR3 sequence reads: CASSVTGDRAAFF. The DNA of the CDR3 is TGTGCCAGCAGCGTGACGGGCGACAGGGCGGCTTTCTTT. The chain is built from TRBV9 and TRBJ1-1; 7 nucleotides match TRBD1. The CDR3 contains 13 residues. Germline loops: CDR1 SGDLS, CDR2 YYNGEE. Unmatched junction bases numbered 9, after V lost 2 bases and J lost 11 bases.